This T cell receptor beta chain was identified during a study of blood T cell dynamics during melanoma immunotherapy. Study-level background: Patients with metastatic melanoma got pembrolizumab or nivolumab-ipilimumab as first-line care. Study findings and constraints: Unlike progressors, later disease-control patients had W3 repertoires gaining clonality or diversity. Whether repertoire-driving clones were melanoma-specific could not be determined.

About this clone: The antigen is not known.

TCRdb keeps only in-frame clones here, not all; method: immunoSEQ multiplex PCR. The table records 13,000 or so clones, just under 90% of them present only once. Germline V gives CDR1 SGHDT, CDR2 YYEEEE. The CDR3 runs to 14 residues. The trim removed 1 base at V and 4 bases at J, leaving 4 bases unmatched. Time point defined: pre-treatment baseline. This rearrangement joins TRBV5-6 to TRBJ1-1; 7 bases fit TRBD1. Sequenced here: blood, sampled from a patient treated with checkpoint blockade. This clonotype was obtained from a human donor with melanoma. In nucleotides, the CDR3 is TGTGCCAGCAGCTTGACAGGGGTGGGCACTGAAGCTTTCTTT. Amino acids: CASSLTGVGTEAFF.